The clone carrying this TCR beta chain was recorded many times. The antigen remains unidentified. These data belong to a study of T cell repertoires in cytomegalovirus infection. Background on the study: HLA-B-restricted CMV epitopes that are well studied were used alongside recently identified HLA-C-restricted ones. Public TCR beta signatures were indicative of both CMV infection and a matching HLA type. The study's findings and limits: Pooled public TCR beta family frequency picked out CMV carriers with the relevant HLA. Across the ex vivo response, the dominant clonotypes were HLA-C-restricted CMV-specific TCR beta clonotypes.

Trimming at V came to 6 bases and at J to 1 base, leaving 8 bases not matched to a gene. This CDR3 has 16 residues. CDR1 SGHVS and CDR2 FQNEAQ come from the germline V gene. TCRdb analysed the reads with MiXCR anew, one entry per CDR3 protein. The table records 750,000 to 950,000 distinct CDR3 sequences, approximately 32% of them present only once. The receptor comes from a human donor in good health (CMV status not recorded). Some clones in this sample may be carry-over from other donors' samples. The chain recombines TRBV7-8 with TRBJ2-3; 9 bases map to TRBD2. The sample in question was cultured CD8+ T cells from PBMCs, obtained from culture after CMV antigen stimulation. CDR3 coding DNA: TGTGCCAGCAGGGCGGGAGCGGGGGGAGGCACAGATACGCAGTATTTT. Protein: CASRAGAGGGTDTQYF.